The rows below give T cell receptor beta chains drawn from one sample of a study of blood T cells in healthy people across ages. TCRdb re-derived calls from the 5' RACE reads in MiXCR, one entry per CDR3 protein. The sample has almost 800,000 distinct CDR3 sequences, 58% seen once. Sequencing was performed on blood. All receptors derive from a man younger than 40 in good health. CDR3s include the opening cysteine and the closing phenylalanine or tryptophan. A D gene is named only where the DNA matches it firmly. Not all rows give a size; the values are once, few, many and, for expanded clones, a class.

TGTGCCAGCAGCTTACCTTCCCGGACAGGGTACTACGAGCAGTACTTC,CASSLPSRTGYYEQYF,NA,TRBV11-2,TRBJ2-7,TRBD1
TGCAGTGCTGCTCGGGACTATAACATTGAGCAGTTCTTC,CSAARDYNIEQFF,NA,TRBV20-1,TRBJ2-1,TRBD2
TGTGCCAGCAATCCACTAGCGGGAGTGATCAATGAGCAGTTCTTC,CASNPLAGVINEQFF,NA,TRBV12-3/TRBV12-4,TRBJ2-1,TRBD2
TGCAGCGCGGACAGGTACAATGAGCAGTTCTTC,CSADRYNEQFF,NA,TRBV29-1,TRBJ2-1,TRBD1
TGCGCCAGCAGCCTGGCGGGAGGGTCGAACGGGGATACGCAGTATTTT,CASSLAGGSNGDTQYF,NA,TRBV5-1,TRBJ2-3,TRBD2
TGTGCCAGCAGTTACGGTGGGCAGCCCCAGCATTTT,CASSYGGQPQHF,once,TRBV6-2/TRBV6-3,TRBJ1-5,NA
TGTGCCAGCAGCCCGGGACAGCCGGATGGCTACACCTTC,CASSPGQPDGYTF,NA,TRBV12-3/TRBV12-4,TRBJ1-2,TRBD1
TGTGCCAGCAGCCGGAATCCGGGACAGGGGAACACTGAAGCTTTCTTT,CASSRNPGQGNTEAFF,NA,TRBV4-2,TRBJ1-1,TRBD1
TGCGCCAGCAGCCCACCGACTAGCGGGAGCCTCAATGAGCAGTTCTTC,CASSPPTSGSLNEQFF,NA,TRBV5-1,TRBJ2-1,TRBD2
TGTGCCAGCACCATAGGGGGCACAGATACGCAGTATTTT,CASTIGGTDTQYF,NA,TRBV12-3/TRBV12-4,TRBJ2-3,NA
TGTGCCAGCAGCCTCTCGGGGCGTAATGGCTACACCTTC,CASSLSGRNGYTF,NA,TRBV9,TRBJ1-2,NA
TGCAGTGCTAGGACGGGATTATATAGTGAGCAGTTCTTC,CSARTGLYSEQFF,NA,TRBV20-1,TRBJ2-1,NA
TGTGTCAGCAGTACGGGACTAGCGGGCAATGAGCAGTTCTTC,CVSSTGLAGNEQFF,NA,TRBV28,TRBJ2-1,TRBD2
TGCAGCCCCGAGGGGAACACTGAAGCTTTCTTT,CSPEGNTEAFF,NA,TRBV20-1,TRBJ1-1,NA
TGTGCCACCCGGTCAGGGGGGCCGTTTAAAGAAAGGTCCTACGAGCAGTACTTC,CATRSGGPFKERSYEQYF,few,TRBV5-6,TRBJ2-7,NA
TGTGCCAGCGCGAGACAGGGTTTAGGGAATGAGCAGTTCTTC,CASARQGLGNEQFF,few,TRBV2,TRBJ2-1,TRBD1
TGTGCCAGCAGTTTAAACAGCTATCTAGACGAGCAGTACTTC,CASSLNSYLDEQYF,NA,TRBV27,TRBJ2-7,NA
TGCAGTGCTAGAGATCTGGGGGAGGGCCAAGAGACCCAGTACTTC,CSARDLGEGQETQYF,NA,TRBV20-1,TRBJ2-5,TRBD2
TGTGCCAGCAGCTCGGGGTGGGGAATGGGTGAAAAACTGTTTTTT,CASSSGWGMGEKLFF,NA,TRBV7-2,TRBJ1-4,NA
TGTGCCAGCAGTTTAAGTTCAGGTCCCGGGCAGTACTTC,CASSLSSGPGQYF,NA,TRBV12-3/TRBV12-4,TRBJ2-7,NA
TGTACCAGCTCACCCAAGGGGGAGACCCAGTACTTC,CTSSPKGETQYF,NA,TRBV18,TRBJ2-5,NA
TGCGCCAGCAGCCAAGATGGGACAGGGGAAGAGACCCAGTACTTC,CASSQDGTGEETQYF,few,TRBV4-3,TRBJ2-5,TRBD1
TGTGCCAGCAGCAGCCAACGGAACGAGCAGTACTTC,CASSSQRNEQYF,NA,TRBV9,TRBJ2-7,NA
TGTGCCATCAGTGAGGGGGCTAGCGGCTTCAAGACCCAGTTCTTC,CAISEGASGFKTQFF,NA,TRBV10-3,TRBJ2-1,TRBD2
TGTGCCAGCAGTGGGGGCCAGTCAGCTTTCTTT,CASSGGQSAFF,few,TRBV25-1,TRBJ1-1,NA